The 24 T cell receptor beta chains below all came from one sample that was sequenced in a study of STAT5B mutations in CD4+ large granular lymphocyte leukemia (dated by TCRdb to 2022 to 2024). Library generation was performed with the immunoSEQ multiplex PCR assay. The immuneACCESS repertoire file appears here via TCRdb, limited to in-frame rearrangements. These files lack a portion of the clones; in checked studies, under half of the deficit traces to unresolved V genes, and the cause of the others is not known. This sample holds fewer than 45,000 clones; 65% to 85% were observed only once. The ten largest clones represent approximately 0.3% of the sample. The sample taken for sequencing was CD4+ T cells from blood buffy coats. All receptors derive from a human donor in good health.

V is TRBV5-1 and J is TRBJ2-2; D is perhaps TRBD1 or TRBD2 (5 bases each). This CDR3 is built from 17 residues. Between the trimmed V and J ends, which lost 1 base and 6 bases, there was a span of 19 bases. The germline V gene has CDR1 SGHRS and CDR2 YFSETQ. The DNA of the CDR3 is TGCGCCAGCAGCTTGCAGGGATCTCCCGGAGGTCCCGGGGAGCTGTTTTTT. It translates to CASSLQGSPGGPGELFF. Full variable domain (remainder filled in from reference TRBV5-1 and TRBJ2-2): KAGVTQTPRYLIKTRGQQVTLSCSPISGHRSVSWYQQTPGQGLQFLFEYFSETQRNKGNFPGRFSGRQFSNSRSEMNVSTLELGDSALYLCASSLQGSPGGPGELFFGEGSRLTVL.

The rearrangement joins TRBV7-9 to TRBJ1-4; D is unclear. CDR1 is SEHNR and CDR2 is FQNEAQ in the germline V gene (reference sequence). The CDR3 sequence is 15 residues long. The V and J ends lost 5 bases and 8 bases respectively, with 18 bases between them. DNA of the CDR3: TGTGCCAGCAGCATCAGCATGGGGTTGGGAGAAAAACTGTTTTTT. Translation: CASSISMGLGEKLFF.

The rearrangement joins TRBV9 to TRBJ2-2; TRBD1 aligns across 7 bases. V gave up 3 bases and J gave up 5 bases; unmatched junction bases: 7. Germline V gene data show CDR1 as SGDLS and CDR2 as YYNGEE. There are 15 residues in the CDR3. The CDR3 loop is CASSGRQGNTGELFF. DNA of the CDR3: TGTGCCAGCAGCGGGAGACAGGGTAATACCGGGGAGCTGTTTTTT.

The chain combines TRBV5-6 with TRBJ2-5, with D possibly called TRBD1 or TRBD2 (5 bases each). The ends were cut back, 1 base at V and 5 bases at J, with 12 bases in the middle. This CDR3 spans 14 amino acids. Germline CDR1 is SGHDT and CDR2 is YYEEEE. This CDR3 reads CASSLYGAEETQYF. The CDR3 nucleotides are TGTGCCAGCAGCTTGTACGGGGCGGAGGAGACCCAGTACTTC.

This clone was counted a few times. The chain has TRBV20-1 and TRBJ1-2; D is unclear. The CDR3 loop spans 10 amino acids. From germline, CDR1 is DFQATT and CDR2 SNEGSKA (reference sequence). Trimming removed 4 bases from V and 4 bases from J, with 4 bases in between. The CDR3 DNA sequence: TGCAGTGCTAACAGCTATGGCTACACCTTC. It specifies CSANSYGYTF.

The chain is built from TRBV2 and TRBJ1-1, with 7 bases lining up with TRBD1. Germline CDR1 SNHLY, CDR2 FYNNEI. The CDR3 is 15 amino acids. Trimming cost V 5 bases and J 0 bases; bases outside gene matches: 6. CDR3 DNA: TGTGCCAGCAGTCGGGACAGATCGATGAACACTGAAGCTTTCTTT. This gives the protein CASSRDRSMNTEAFF.

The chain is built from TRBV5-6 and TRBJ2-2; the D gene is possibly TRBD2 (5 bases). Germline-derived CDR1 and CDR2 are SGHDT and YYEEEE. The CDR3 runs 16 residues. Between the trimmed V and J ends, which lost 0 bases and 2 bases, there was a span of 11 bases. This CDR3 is CASSLVGKGNTGELFF. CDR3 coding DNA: TGTGCCAGCAGCTTGGTCGGGAAGGGCAACACCGGGGAGCTGTTTTTT.

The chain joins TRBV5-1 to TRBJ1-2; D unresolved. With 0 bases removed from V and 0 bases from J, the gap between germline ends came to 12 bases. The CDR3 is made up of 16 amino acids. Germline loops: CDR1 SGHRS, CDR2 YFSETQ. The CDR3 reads CASSLVWQKPNYGYTF. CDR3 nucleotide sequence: TGCGCCAGCAGCTTGGTGTGGCAGAAACCTAACTATGGCTACACCTTC.

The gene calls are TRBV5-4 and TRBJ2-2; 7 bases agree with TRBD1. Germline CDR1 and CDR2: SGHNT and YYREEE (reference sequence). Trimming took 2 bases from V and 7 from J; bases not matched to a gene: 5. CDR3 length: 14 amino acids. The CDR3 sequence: CASSFPGDSGELFF. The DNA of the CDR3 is TGTGCCAGCAGCTTTCCCGGGGACAGCGGGGAGCTGTTTTTT.

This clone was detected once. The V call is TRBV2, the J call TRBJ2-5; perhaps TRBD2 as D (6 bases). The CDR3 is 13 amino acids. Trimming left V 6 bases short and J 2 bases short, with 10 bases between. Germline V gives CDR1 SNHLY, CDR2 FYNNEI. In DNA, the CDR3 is TGTGCCAGCAGCCGGGACTCGCAAGAGACCCAGTACTTC. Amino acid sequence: CASSRDSQETQYF.

The DNA of the CDR3 is TGTGCCAGCAGTTCACTTGGTAGCGGAGCCGACAATGAGCAGTTCTTC. Its protein product is CASSSLGSGADNEQFF. This chain joins TRBV5-6 and TRBJ2-1; a weak D match, TRBD2 (6 bases). Trimming left V 5 bases short and J 5 bases short, with 20 bases between. CDR3 size: 16 residues. Germline V lookup: CDR1 SGHDT, CDR2 YYEEEE.

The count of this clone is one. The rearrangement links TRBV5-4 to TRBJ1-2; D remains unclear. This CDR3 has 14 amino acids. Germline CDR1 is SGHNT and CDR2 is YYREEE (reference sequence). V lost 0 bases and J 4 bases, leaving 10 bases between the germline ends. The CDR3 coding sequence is TGTGCCAGCAGCTTGGGTCAAGCGGCCTATGGCTACACCTTC. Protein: CASSLGQAAYGYTF.

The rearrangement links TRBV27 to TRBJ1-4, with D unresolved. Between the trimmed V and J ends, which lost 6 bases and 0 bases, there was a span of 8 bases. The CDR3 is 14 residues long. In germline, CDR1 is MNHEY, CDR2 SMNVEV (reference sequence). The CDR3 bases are TGTGCCAGCAGGGTTGGGGCAACTAATGAAAAACTGTTTTTT. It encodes CASRVGATNEKLFF.

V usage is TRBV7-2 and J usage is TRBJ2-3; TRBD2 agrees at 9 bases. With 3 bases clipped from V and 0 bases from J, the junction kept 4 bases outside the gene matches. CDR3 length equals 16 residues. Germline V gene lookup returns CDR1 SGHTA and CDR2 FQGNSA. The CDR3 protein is CASSLVAGESTDTQYF. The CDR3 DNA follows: TGTGCCAGCAGCTTGGTAGCGGGGGAAAGCACAGATACGCAGTATTTT.

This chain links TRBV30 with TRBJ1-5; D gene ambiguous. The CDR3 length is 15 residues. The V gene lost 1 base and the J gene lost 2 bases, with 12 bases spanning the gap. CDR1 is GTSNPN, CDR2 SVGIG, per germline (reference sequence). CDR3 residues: CAWSAMGGGNQPQHF. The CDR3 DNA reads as TGTGCCTGGAGTGCCATGGGCGGCGGCAATCAGCCCCAGCATTTT.

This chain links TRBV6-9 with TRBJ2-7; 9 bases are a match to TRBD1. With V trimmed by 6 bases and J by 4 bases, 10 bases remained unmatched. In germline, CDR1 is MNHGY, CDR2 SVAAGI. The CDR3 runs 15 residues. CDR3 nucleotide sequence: TGTGCCAGCAGAACCGGGACAGGGAAATTTTACGAGCAGTACTTC. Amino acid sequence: CASRTGTGKFYEQYF.

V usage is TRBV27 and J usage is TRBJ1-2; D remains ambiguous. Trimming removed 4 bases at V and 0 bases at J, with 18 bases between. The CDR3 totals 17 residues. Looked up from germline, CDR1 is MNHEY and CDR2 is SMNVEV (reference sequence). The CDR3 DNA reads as TGTGCCAGCAGTTCACTAGCCGTCGGACGGGCTAACTATGGCTACACCTTC. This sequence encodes CASSSLAVGRANYGYTF.

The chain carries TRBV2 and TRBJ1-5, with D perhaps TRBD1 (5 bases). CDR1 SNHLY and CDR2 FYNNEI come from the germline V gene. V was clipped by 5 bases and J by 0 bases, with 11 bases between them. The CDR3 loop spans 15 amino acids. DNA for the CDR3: TGTGCCAGCAGTTTCGACAGTTATAGCAATCAGCCCCAGCATTTT. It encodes CASSFDSYSNQPQHF.

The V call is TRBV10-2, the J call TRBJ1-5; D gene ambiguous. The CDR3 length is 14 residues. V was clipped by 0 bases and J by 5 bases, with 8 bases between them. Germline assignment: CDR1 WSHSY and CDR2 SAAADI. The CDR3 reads CASSESNRYQPQHF. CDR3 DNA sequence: TGCGCCAGCAGTGAGTCTAACAGATATCAGCCCCAGCATTTT.

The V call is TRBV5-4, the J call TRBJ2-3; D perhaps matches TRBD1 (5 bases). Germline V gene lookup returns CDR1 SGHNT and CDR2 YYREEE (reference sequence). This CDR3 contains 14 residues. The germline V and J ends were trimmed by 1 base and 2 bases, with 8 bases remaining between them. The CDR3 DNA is TGTGCCAGCAGCTTGCAGGGATCCACAGATACGCAGTATTTT. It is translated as CASSLQGSTDTQYF.

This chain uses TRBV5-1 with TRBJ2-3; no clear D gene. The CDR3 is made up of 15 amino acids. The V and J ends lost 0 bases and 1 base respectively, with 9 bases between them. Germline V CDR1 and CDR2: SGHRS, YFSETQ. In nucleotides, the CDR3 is TGCGCCAGCAGCTTGGCGGCTGGGGGCACAGATACGCAGTATTTT. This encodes CASSLAAGGTDTQYF.

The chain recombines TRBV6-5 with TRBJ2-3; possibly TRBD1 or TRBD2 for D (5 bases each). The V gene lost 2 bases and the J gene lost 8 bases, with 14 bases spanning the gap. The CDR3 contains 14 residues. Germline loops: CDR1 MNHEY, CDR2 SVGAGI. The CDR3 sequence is CASSYGTPVGTQYF. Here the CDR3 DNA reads TGTGCCAGCAGTTACGGGACCCCTGTTGGTACGCAGTATTTT.

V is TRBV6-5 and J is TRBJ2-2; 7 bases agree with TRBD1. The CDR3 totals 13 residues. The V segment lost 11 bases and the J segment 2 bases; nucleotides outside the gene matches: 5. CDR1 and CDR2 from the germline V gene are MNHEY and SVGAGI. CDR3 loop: CAVTGPNTGELFF. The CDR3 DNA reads TGTGCCGTGACAGGGCCTAACACCGGGGAGCTGTTTTTT.

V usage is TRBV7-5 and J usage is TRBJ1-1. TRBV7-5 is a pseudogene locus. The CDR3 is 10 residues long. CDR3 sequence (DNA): TGTGTTACGGTGAACACTGAAGCTTTCTTT. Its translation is CVTVNTEAFF.